The 28 T cell receptor beta chains reported below all come from one sample, sequenced in a study of T cells in narcolepsy. Profiled with immunoSEQ multiplex PCR; TCRdb holds only in-frame clones, not every one. The sample holds 25,000 or so clones; almost 85% are singletons and the top ten take 10%. Sequenced input: memory (CD45RA-) CD4+ T cells from blood. These TCRs come from a human donor in good health.

This chain uses TRBV6-6 with TRBJ2-2, with D maybe TRBD1 (5 bases). CDR1 is MNHNY and CDR2 is SVGAGI in the germline V gene (reference sequence). This CDR3 region has 13 residues. V shed 7 bases and J shed 7 bases, with 13 bases lying between them. CDR3 nucleotide sequence: TGTGCCAGCACCTTAAGGGGTGGCGGGGAGCTGTTTTTT. As protein: CASTLRGGGELFF.

The J gene is TRBJ1-1, the V gene TRBV5-1; perhaps TRBD1 as D (5 bases). Germline V gene data show CDR1 as SGHRS and CDR2 as YFSETQ. There are 13 residues in the CDR3. V shed 7 bases and J shed 5 bases, with 15 bases lying between them. CDR3 amino acids: CASCSQGGTEAFF. The CDR3 bases are TGCGCCAGCTGTTCTCAGGGAGGTACTGAAGCTTTCTTT.

This chain connects TRBV28 to TRBJ1-6, with 7 bases that match TRBD1. CDR3 length: 16 residues. The V segment lost 6 bases and the J segment 9 bases; nucleotides outside the gene matches: 14. Germline CDR1 is MDHEN and CDR2 is SYDVKM. In DNA form, the CDR3 reads TGTGCCAGCAGATTGGGACAGCGGGTGGGCCGTTCACCCCTCCACTTT. Translated: CASRLGQRVGRSPLHF. Looking up the rest from reference TRBV28 and TRBJ1-6 gives the full variable domain: DVKVTQSSRYLVKRTGEKVFLECVQDMDHENMFWYRQDPGLGLRLIYFSYDVKMKEKGDIPEGYSVSREKKERFSLILESASTNQTSMYLCASRLGQRVGRSPLHFGNGTRLTVT.

V is TRBV15 and J is TRBJ2-3; D gene unclear. V gave up 0 bases and J gave up 1 base, with 8 bases separating them. The germline V gene has CDR1 LNHNV and CDR2 YYDKDF (reference sequence). This CDR3 comprises 15 residues. The DNA for the CDR3 is TGTGCCACCAGCAGAGAGACTGGGGGCACAGATACGCAGTATTTT. Amino acid sequence: CATSRETGGTDTQYF.

This rearrangement joins TRBV2 to TRBJ2-1; the D gene is possibly TRBD2 (5 bases). The V and J ends lost 4 bases and 9 bases respectively, with 13 bases between them. CDR3 length: 13 amino acids. The germline V gene has CDR1 SNHLY and CDR2 FYNNEI. CDR3 protein: CASSVKVRGEQFF. The CDR3 DNA reads as TGTGCCAGCAGTGTTAAGGTTCGGGGTGAGCAGTTCTTC.

The chain employs TRBV25-1 and TRBJ2-1; 9 positions agree with TRBD2. From germline, CDR1 is MGHDK and CDR2 SYGVNS. This CDR3 is 16 amino acids long. J was trimmed by 6 bases and V by 1 base; bases with no gene match: 7. The CDR3 is CASSEFRLAGSNEQFF. DNA of the CDR3: TGTGCCAGCAGTGAATTCCGGCTAGCGGGAAGCAATGAGCAGTTCTTC.

This clone appeared a few times. The chain has TRBV14 and TRBJ1-4, with D possibly being TRBD1 (6 bases). CDR3 length equals 15 residues. Germline CDR1 SGHDN, CDR2 FVKESK. Trimming removed 0 bases from V and 8 bases from J, with 13 bases in between. CDR3 protein: CASSQDQGRNEKLFF. DNA for the CDR3: TGTGCCAGCAGCCAAGATCAGGGGCGAAACGAAAAACTGTTTTTT. Full variable domain (remainder filled in from reference TRBV14 and TRBJ1-4): EAGVTQFPSHSVIEKGQTVTLRCDPISGHDNLYWYRRVMGKEIKFLLHFVKESKQDESGMPNNRFLAERTGGTYSTLKVQPAELEDSGVYFCASSQDQGRNEKLFFGSGTQLSVL.

This clone was observed a single time. V usage is TRBV28 and J usage is TRBJ1-5; TRBD1 matches at 10 bases. V lost 7 bases to trimming and J lost 11 bases; unmatched junction nucleotides: 17. The germline V gene has CDR1 MDHEN and CDR2 SYDVKM. This CDR3 is 16 amino acids long. The CDR3: CASILGGTGDQIAQHF. As DNA, the CDR3 is TGTGCCAGCATTCTGGGGGGGACAGGGGATCAAATTGCCCAGCATTTT.

As DNA, the CDR3 is TGTGCCAGTAGTCCCGAAGGGGGACGAGAGACCCAGTACTTC. Protein: CASSPEGGRETQYF. This chain uses TRBV19 with TRBJ2-5; TRBD1 is a possible D gene (6 bases). Germline V gene lookup returns CDR1 LNHDA and CDR2 SQIVND (reference sequence). The CDR3 runs 14 residues. V shed 5 bases and J shed 4 bases, with 14 bases lying between them.

J is TRBJ2-7 and V is TRBV6-6; TRBD1 might be the D (6 bases). Trimming shortened V by 2 bases and J by 2 bases, and 10 bases separated the two germline ends. The CDR3 is 14 residues long. Germline assignment: CDR1 MNHNY and CDR2 SVGAGI (reference sequence). The CDR3 nucleotides read TGTGCCAGCAGTTACCGACAGGAGACCTACGAGCAGTACTTC. Its protein is CASSYRQETYEQYF.

About this clone itself: One junction end does not reproduce the germline sequence, and a read error may be involved. This chain links TRBV14 with TRBJ2-7; 8 nucleotides agree with TRBD2. This CDR3 is built from 14 residues. The V gene's germline CDR1 is SGHDN and CDR2 FVKESK. The CDR3 protein is CARSQAGGRGGGYF. The CDR3 nucleotides are TGTGCCCGCAGCCAAGCCGGGGGCCGGGGGGGAGGATACTTC.

V and J are TRBV19 and TRBJ1-2, with no clear D. The CDR3 runs to 13 residues. Germline V lookup: CDR1 LNHDA, CDR2 SQIVND (reference sequence). The V and J ends lost 3 bases and 3 bases respectively, with 8 bases between them. CDR3 in DNA: TGTGCCAGTAGTATTAGCCAGGACTATGGCTACACCTTC. Its translation is CASSISQDYGYTF.

V usage is TRBV2 and J usage is TRBJ2-1; D remains unclear. CDR1 SNHLY and CDR2 FYNNEI come from the germline V gene. The V and J ends lost 7 bases and 8 bases respectively, with 18 bases between them. This CDR3 spans 14 amino acids. The CDR3 DNA sequence: TGTGCCAGCATTTCCTCTCAACTGAGAGATGAGCAGTTCTTC. It encodes CASISSQLRDEQFF.

The chain combines TRBV6-6 with TRBJ2-3; TRBD2 might be the D (7 bases). Per germline, CDR1 MNHNY and CDR2 SVGAGI (reference sequence). V lost 5 bases to trimming and J lost 5 bases, with 20 bases between them. This CDR3 is built from 16 residues. CDR3 DNA: TGTGCCAGCAGTGGACTACGAGGGGGGGCTGGAGATACGCAGTATTTT. Protein product: CASSGLRGGAGDTQYF.

The J gene is TRBJ1-6, the V gene TRBV27; D remains ambiguous. Looked up from germline, CDR1 is MNHEY and CDR2 is SMNVEV (reference sequence). V lost 8 bases, J lost 7 bases, and 18 bases lay in between. The CDR3 sequence is 15 residues long. In DNA form, the CDR3 reads TGTGCCAGCCTTGGCGGTGGCAGGCTAAATTCACCCCTCCACTTT. Translating it yields CASLGGGRLNSPLHF.

The chain couples TRBV4-3 to TRBJ2-7; D call uncertain. CDR1 is LGHNA, CDR2 YSLEER, per germline. The V and J ends lost 5 bases and 4 bases respectively, with 15 bases between them. The CDR3 runs to 14 residues. The CDR3 coding sequence is TGCGCCAGCAGCTTGTCCAGCGATAAATACGAGCAGTACTTC. It specifies CASSLSSDKYEQYF.

The CDR3 sequence is CASSKEGLAGAREQFF. CDR3 in DNA: TGTGCCAGCAGCAAAGAGGGACTAGCGGGAGCGCGTGAGCAGTTCTTC. This chain connects TRBV5-6 to TRBJ2-1, with 14 nucleotides matching TRBD2. With V trimmed by 4 bases and J by 9 bases, 9 bases remained unmatched. Germline V gene data show CDR1 as SGHDT and CDR2 as YYEEEE. This CDR3 is 16 amino acids long. The variable domain in full, completed from reference TRBV5-6 and TRBJ2-1, reads DAGVTQSPTHLIKTRGQQVTLRCSPKSGHDTVSWYQQALGQGPQFIFQYYEEEERQRGNFPDRFSGHQFPNYSSELNVNALLLGDSALYLCASSKEGLAGAREQFFGPGTRLTVL.

The chain has TRBV6-1 and TRBJ1-1; 12 bases align to TRBD1. Germline-derived CDR1 and CDR2 are MNHNS and SASEGT. Germline trimming cut 7 bases from V and 7 bases from J; bases unmatched to any gene: 4. The CDR3 contains 13 residues. DNA for the CDR3: TGTGCCAGCACTGGGACAGGGGGCCTTGAAGCTTTCTTT. It yields the protein CASTGTGGLEAFF.

The chain couples TRBV19 to TRBJ2-7, with 8 bases matching TRBD1. The CDR3 spans 14 residues. Germline V gene lookup returns CDR1 LNHDA and CDR2 SQIVND (reference sequence). J gave up 1 base and V 10 bases, and 9 bases lay outside the gene matches. The CDR3, as DNA: TGTGCCACCTCCGGGACAGGAGTATCCTACGAGCAGTACTTC. Translating gives CATSGTGVSYEQYF.

V gene TRBV29-1 combines with J gene TRBJ2-5; 8 bases align to TRBD2. The CDR3 is 14 residues long. CDR1 is SQVTM and CDR2 is ANQGSEA in the germline V gene. V was clipped by 6 bases and J by 5 bases; unmatched bases: 11. This chain's CDR3 is CSVSGLVPSETQYF. The CDR3 bases are TGCAGCGTCTCGGGACTAGTACCGTCTGAGACCCAGTACTTC.

This clone was observed a handful of times. The chain carries TRBV6-5 and TRBJ2-7; D call uncertain. In germline, CDR1 is MNHEY, CDR2 SVGAGI. V was pared by 0 bases and J by 2 bases, with 11 bases between. This CDR3 has 15 residues. The CDR3 sequence is CASSYSFTRPYEQYF. CDR3 coding DNA: TGTGCCAGCAGTTACTCCTTTACGCGGCCCTACGAGCAGTACTTC.

This clone appeared once. Germline is not matched at one junction end, which may reflect a read error. V is TRBV5-1 and J is TRBJ2-1; 9 nucleotides align to TRBD1. Germline V gives CDR1 SGHRS, CDR2 YFSETQ. The CDR3 covers 15 residues. The CDR3 nucleotides are TGCGCCAGCAGTTGGGGACAGGGCTCCAACAATGAGCAGTTCTTC. This translates into CASSWGQGSNNEQFF. The full variable domain, completed using reference TRBV5-1 and TRBJ2-1, is KAGVTQTPRYLIKTRGQQVTLSCSPISGHRSVSWYQQTPGQGLQFLFEYFSETQRNKGNFPGRFSGRQFSNSRSEMNVSTLELGDSALYLCASSWGQGSNNEQFFGPGTRLTVL.

The genes are TRBV4-1 and TRBJ1-4; TRBD1 is a possible D gene (5 bases). CDR3 length: 16 amino acids. CDR1 is MGHRA and CDR2 is YSYEKL in the germline V gene. Trimming took 2 bases from V and 0 from J, leaving 10 bases between them. This CDR3 is CASSQQGSATNEKLFF. The CDR3 nucleotides read TGCGCCAGCAGCCAACAGGGATCAGCAACTAATGAAAAACTGTTTTTT.

The V gene is TRBV9, the J gene TRBJ2-2; a weak D match, TRBD1 (6 bases). Germline assignment: CDR1 SGDLS and CDR2 YYNGEE. The CDR3 runs to 15 residues. V was cut by 3 bases and J by 1 base, with 10 bases left in between. In DNA form, the CDR3 reads TGTGCCAGCAGCGACCCGGGACAGAACACCGGGGAGCTGTTTTTT. This sequence encodes CASSDPGQNTGELFF.

This chain uses TRBV5-8 with TRBJ1-5; TRBD1 is a possible D gene (5 bases). Looked up from germline, CDR1 is SGHTS and CDR2 is YDEGEE. V was clipped by 4 bases and J by 4 bases, with 21 bases between them. The CDR3 sequence is 17 residues long. The CDR3 loop is CASSTRHGGSANQPQHF. The CDR3 nucleotides read TGTGCCAGCAGCACACGTCACGGGGGATCAGCGAATCAGCCCCAGCATTTT.

J is TRBJ1-1 and V is TRBV11-2; weak D call: TRBD1 (6 bases). This CDR3 comprises 13 residues. The germline CDR1 and CDR2 sequences are SGHAT and FQNNGV. Trimming removed 0 bases at V and 6 bases at J, with 8 bases between. CDR3 residues: CASSLDRGAEAFF. CDR3 in DNA: TGTGCCAGCAGCTTAGATAGGGGGGCTGAAGCTTTCTTT.

The J gene is TRBJ2-1, the V gene TRBV9, with TRBD2 identical over 7 bases. Germline V gives CDR1 SGDLS, CDR2 YYNGEE. The trim removed 4 bases at V and 6 bases at J, leaving 13 bases unmatched. The CDR3 loop spans 16 amino acids. The CDR3 sequence is CASSPQLREMSNEQFF. The CDR3 DNA follows: TGTGCCAGCAGCCCGCAGTTGCGGGAGATGAGCAATGAGCAGTTCTTC.

The CDR3 nucleotides are TGTGCCAGCAGCCAAGGGACTAGCGCGATCACCGGGGAGCTGTTTTTT. Protein product: CASSQGTSAITGELFF. V and J are TRBV7-2 and TRBJ2-2, with 10 nucleotides matching TRBD2. The V gene end was trimmed by 5 bases and the J gene end by 4 bases; junction bases not matched to a gene: 7. The length of the CDR3 is 16 residues. Germline CDR1 reads SGHTA; CDR2 reads FQGNSA.